This entry is about one TCR beta chain. Its specificity is not known. These data come from a study of response to subunit inactivated influenza vaccine. TCRdb analysed the RT-PCR reads with MiXCR anew, one entry per CDR3 protein. The table has 550,000 to 600,000 distinct CDR3 sequences, 10% to 15% seen once; the top ten hold about 10%. Trimming took 0 bases from V and 2 from J, leaving 10 bases between them. The germline CDR1 and CDR2 sequences are LNHNV and YYDKDF (reference sequence). The CDR3 is made up of 15 amino acids. General study results and limits: Authors suggested that a seasonal influenza vaccination recruits few new T cells each time.

This clonotype was sampled from a man aged 50-60 years who received an inactivated influenza vaccine. The V gene is TRBV15, the J gene TRBJ1-1; no reliable D call. The specimen comprised PBMCs from blood, sampled on the day of vaccination. The CDR3 is CATSRDRLRNTEAFF. For the CDR3, the DNA is TGTGCCACCAGCAGAGATCGGCTTCGCAACACTGAAGCTTTCTTT.